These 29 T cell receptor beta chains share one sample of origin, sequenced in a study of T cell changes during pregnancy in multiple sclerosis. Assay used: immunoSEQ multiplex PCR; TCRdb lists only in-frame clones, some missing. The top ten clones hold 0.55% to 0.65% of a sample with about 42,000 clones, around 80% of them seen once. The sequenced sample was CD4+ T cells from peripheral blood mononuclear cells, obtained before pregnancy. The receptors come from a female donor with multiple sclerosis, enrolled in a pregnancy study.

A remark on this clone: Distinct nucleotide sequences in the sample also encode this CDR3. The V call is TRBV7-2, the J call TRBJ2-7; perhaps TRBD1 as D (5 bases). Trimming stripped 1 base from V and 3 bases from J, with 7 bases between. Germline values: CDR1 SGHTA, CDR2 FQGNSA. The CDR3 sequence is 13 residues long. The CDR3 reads CASSLGRVYEQYF. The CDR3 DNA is TGTGCCAGCAGCTTAGGCAGGGTCTACGAGCAGTACTTC. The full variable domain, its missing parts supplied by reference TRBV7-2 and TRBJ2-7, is GAGVSQSPSNKVTEKGKDVELRCDPISGHTALYWYRQSLGQGLEFLIYFQGNSAPDKSGLPSDRFSAERTGGSVSTLTIQRTQQEDSAVYLCASSLGRVYEQYFGPGTRLTVT.

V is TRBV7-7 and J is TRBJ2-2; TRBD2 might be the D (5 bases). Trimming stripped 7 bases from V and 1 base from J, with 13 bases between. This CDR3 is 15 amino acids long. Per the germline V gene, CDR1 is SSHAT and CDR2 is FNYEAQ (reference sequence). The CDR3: CASTLREGNTGELFF. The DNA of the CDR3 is TGTGCCAGCACGTTACGGGAAGGGAACACCGGGGAGCTGTTTTTT.

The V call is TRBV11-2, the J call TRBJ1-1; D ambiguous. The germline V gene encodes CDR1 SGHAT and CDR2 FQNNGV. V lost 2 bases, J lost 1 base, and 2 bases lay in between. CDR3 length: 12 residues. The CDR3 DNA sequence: TGTGCCAGCAGCTTACGGAACACTGAAGCTTTCTTT. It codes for CASSLRNTEAFF.

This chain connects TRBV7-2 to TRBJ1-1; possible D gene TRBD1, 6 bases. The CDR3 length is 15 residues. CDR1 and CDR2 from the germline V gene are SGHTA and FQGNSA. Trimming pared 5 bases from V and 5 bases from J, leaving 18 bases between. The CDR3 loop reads CASSPFVGASTEAFF. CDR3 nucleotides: TGTGCCAGCAGCCCCTTCGTGGGGGCATCGACTGAAGCTTTCTTT.

CDR3 region: CASSIDRDNEQFF. CDR3 coding DNA: TGTGCCAGTAGTATCGACAGGGACAATGAGCAGTTCTTC. V is TRBV19 and J is TRBJ2-1, with 7 nucleotides matching TRBD1. With 3 bases clipped from V and 5 bases from J, the junction kept 1 base outside the gene matches. The CDR3 consists of 13 residues. CDR1 is LNHDA, CDR2 SQIVND, per germline (reference sequence).

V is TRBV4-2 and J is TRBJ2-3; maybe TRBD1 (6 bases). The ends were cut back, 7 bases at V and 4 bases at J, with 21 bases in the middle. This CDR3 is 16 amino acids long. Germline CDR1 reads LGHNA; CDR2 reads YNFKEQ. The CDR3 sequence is CASTPESLGGSDTQYF. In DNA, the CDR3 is TGTGCCAGCACCCCAGAGAGCCTAGGGGGATCAGATACGCAGTATTTT.

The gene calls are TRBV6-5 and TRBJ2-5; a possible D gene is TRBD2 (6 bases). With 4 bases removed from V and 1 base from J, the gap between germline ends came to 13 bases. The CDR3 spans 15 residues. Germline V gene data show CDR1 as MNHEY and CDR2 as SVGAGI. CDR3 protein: CASSLAEGLQETQYF. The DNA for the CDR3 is TGTGCCAGCAGTTTAGCGGAGGGCCTCCAAGAGACCCAGTACTTC.

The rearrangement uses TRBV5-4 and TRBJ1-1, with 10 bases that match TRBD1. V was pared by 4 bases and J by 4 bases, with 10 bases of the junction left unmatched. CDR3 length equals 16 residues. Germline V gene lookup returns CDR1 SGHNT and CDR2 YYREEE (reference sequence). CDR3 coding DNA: TGTGCCAGCAGCCTCGGACAGGGGGGCATGGGCACTGAAGCTTTCTTT. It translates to CASSLGQGGMGTEAFF.

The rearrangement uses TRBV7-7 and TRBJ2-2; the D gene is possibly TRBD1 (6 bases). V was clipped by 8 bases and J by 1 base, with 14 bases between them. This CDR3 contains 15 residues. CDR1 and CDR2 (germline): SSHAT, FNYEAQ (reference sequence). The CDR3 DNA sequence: TGTGCCAGCCAAGCAGGGGTGAGGAACACCGGGGAGCTGTTTTTT. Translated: CASQAGVRNTGELFF.

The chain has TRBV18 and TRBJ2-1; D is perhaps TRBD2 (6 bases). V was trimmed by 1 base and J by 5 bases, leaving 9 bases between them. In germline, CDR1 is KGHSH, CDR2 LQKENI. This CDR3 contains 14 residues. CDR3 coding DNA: TGTGCCAGCTCACCACGGGCGGGGAACAATGAGCAGTTCTTC. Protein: CASSPRAGNNEQFF.

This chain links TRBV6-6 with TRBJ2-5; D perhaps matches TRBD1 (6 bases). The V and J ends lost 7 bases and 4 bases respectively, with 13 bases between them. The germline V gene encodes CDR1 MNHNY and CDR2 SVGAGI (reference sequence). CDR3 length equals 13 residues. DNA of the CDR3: TGTGCCAGCACCCAGGAAGGGGGAGAGACCCAGTACTTC. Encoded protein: CASTQEGGETQYF.

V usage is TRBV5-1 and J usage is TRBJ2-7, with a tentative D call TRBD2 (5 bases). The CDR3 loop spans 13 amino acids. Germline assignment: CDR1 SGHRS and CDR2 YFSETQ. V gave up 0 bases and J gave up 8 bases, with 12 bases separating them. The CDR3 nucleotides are TGCGCCAGCAGCTTGGGAGGGTCGGAACAGCAGTACTTC. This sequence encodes CASSLGGSEQQYF.

CDR3 loop: CSFRPSAPGDYGYTF. The CDR3 bases are TGCAGCTTCCGGCCCTCTGCCCCAGGGGACTATGGCTACACCTTC. The V gene is TRBV29-1, the J gene TRBJ1-2; possible D gene TRBD1, 6 bases. The V end was cut by 8 bases, the J end by 3 bases, with 22 bases between. The CDR3 contains 15 residues. Looked up from germline, CDR1 is SQVTM and CDR2 is ANQGSEA.

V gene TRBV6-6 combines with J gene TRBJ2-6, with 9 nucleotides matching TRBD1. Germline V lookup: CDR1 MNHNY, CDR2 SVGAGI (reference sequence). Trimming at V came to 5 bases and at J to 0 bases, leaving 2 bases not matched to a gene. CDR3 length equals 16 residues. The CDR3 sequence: CASSRDRDSGANVLTF. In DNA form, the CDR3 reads TGTGCCAGCAGTCGGGACAGGGACTCTGGGGCCAACGTCCTGACTTTC.

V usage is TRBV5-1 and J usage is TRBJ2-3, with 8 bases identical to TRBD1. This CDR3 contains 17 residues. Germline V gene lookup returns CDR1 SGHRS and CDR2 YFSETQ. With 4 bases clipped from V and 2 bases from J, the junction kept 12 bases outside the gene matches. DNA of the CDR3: TGCGCCAGCAGCCTACCCGCCGGGACAGGCAACACAGATACGCAGTATTTT. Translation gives CASSLPAGTGNTDTQYF.

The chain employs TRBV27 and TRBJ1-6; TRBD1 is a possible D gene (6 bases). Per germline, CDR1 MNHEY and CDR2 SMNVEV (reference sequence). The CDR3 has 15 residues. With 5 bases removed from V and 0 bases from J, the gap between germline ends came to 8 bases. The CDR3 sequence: CASSRGSSYNSPLHF. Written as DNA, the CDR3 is TGTGCCAGCAGTAGGGGGAGCTCCTATAATTCACCCCTCCACTTT.

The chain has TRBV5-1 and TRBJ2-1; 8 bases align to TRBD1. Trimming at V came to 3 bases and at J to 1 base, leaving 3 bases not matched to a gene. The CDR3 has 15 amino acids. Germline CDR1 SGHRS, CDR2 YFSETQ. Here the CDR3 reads CASSSRQGSYNEQFF. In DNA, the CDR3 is TGCGCCAGCAGCTCGCGACAGGGGTCCTACAATGAGCAGTTCTTC.

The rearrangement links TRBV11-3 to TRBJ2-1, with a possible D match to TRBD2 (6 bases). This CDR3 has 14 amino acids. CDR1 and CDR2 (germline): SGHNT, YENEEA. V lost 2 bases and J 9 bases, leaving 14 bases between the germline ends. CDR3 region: CASSLREREFEQFF. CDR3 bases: TGTGCCAGCAGCTTACGGGAGAGGGAATTTGAGCAGTTCTTC.

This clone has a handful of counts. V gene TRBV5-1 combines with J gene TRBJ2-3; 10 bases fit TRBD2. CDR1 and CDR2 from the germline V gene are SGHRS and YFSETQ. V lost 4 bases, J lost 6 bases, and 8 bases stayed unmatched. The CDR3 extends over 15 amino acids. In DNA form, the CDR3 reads TGCGCCAGCAGCGCCGGGACTAGCGTCGTGGATACGCAGTATTTT. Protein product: CASSAGTSVVDTQYF.

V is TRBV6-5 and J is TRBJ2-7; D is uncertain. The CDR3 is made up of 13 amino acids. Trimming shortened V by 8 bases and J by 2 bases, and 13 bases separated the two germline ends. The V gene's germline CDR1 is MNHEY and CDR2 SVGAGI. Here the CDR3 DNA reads TGTGCCAGCGCCGCCTGGCTCGCCTACGAGCAGTACTTC. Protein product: CASAAWLAYEQYF.

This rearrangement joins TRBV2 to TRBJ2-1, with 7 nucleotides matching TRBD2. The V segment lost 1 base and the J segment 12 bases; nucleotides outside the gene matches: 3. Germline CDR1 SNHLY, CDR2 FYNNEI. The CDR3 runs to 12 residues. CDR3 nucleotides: TGTGCCAGCAGTGAAGTAGCGGGTATGCAGTTCTTC. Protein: CASSEVAGMQFF. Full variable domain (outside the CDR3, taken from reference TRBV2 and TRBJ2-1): EPEVTQTPSHQVTQMGQEVILRCVPISNHLYFYWYRQILGQKVEFLVSFYNNEISEKSEIFDDQFSVERPDGSNFTLKIRSTKLEDSAMYFCASSEVAGMQFFGPGTRLTVL.

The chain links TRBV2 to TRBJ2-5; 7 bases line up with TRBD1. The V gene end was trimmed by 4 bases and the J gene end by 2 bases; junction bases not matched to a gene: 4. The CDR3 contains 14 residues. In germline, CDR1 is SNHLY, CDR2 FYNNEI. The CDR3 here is CASSVRQGQETQYF. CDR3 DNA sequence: TGTGCCAGCAGTGTCCGACAGGGACAAGAGACCCAGTACTTC.

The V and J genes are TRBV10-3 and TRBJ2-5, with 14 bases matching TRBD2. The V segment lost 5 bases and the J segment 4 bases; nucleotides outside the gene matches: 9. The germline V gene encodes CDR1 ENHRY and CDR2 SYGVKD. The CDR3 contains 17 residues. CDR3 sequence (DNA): TGTGCCATCAGTTCAAGACTAGCGGGGGGGCAACGAGAGACCCAGTACTTC. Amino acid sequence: CAISSRLAGGQRETQYF.

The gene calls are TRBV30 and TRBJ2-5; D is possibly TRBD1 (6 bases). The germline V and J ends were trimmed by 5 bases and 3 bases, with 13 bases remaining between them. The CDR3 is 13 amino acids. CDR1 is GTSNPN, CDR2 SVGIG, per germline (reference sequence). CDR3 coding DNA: TGTGCCTGGGATTTCCGGGACAAAGAGACCCAGTACTTC. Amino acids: CAWDFRDKETQYF.

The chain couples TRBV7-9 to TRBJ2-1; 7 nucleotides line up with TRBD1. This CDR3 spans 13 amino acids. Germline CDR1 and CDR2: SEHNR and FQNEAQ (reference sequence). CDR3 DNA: TGTGTCCTGAACAGGGGTGGAAGTAATGAGCAGTTCTTC. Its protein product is CVLNRGGSNEQFF.

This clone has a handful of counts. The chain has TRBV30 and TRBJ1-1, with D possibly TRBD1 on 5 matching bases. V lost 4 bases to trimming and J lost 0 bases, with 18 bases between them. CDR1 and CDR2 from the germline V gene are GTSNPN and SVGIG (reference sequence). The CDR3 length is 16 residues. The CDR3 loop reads CAWNRKGSGMNTEAFF. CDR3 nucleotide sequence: TGTGCCTGGAACCGGAAGGGGTCTGGTATGAACACTGAAGCTTTCTTT.

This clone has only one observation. CDR3 protein: CASSLVREGTGELFF. The CDR3 nucleotides are TGTGCCAGCAGCTTAGTGAGGGAGGGGACCGGGGAGCTGTTTTTT. The chain has TRBV11-2 and TRBJ2-2; 7 nucleotides line up with TRBD2. Germline lookup yields CDR1 SGHAT and CDR2 FQNNGV. Trimming took 1 base from V and 5 from J; bases not matched to a gene: 4. CDR3 length equals 15 residues.

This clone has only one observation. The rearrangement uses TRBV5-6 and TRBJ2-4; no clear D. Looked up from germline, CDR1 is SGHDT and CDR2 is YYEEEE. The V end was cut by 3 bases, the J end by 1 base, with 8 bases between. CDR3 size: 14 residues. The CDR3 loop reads CASSSGSAKNIQYF. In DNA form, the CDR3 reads TGTGCCAGCAGCTCCGGGTCGGCCAAAAACATTCAGTACTTC.

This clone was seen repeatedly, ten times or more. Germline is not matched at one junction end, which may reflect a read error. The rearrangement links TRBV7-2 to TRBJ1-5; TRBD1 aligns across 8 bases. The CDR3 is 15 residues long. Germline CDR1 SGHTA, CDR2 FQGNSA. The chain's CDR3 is CASSSYDRGVQAQHF. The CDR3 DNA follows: TGTGCCAGCAGCTCCTACGACAGGGGAGTTCAGGCCCAGCATTTT.